The 10 T cell receptor beta chains reported below all come from one sample, sequenced in a study of blood T cells in healthy people across ages. Sample-barcoded 5' priming and a J-beta primer mix drove a second PCR of roughly 6 to 12 cycles. TCRdb reprocessed the 5' RACE reads with MiXCR, giving one entry per CDR3 protein. Among about 1,800,000 distinct CDR3 sequences, approximately 28% were seen once, and the ten largest hold 7% to 9%. Sequenced sample: blood. The receptors shown here come from a woman aged 25 to 45 in good health.

This clonotype was observed a few times. The V gene is TRBV13, the J gene TRBJ2-5; 8 bases agree with TRBD2. Germline loops: CDR1 PRHDT, CDR2 FYEKMQ (reference sequence). The CDR3 extends over 15 amino acids. Trimming took 2 bases from V and 2 from J; bases not matched to a gene: 4. The CDR3 DNA is TGTGCCAGCAGCTTACGGCGGGGGGTACAAGAGACCCAGTACTTC. Amino acid sequence: CASSLRRGVQETQYF. Together with reference TRBV13 and TRBJ2-5, the CDR3 gives the full variable domain: AAGVIQSPRHLIKEKRETATLKCYPIPRHDTVYWYQQGPGQDPQFLISFYEKMQSDKGSIPDRFSAQQFSDYHSELNMSSLELGDSALYFCASSLRRGVQETQYFGPGTRLLVL.

This clonotype was recorded a few times. This rearrangement joins TRBV5-1 to TRBJ2-4; D is tentatively TRBD1 or TRBD2 (5 bases each). The V gene's germline CDR1 is SGHRS and CDR2 YFSETQ. V lost 0 bases and J 8 bases, leaving 12 bases between the germline ends. This CDR3 has 14 amino acids. CDR3 DNA: TGCGCCAGCAGCTTGGACTGGGTGGGGGACATTCAGTACTTC. Its translation is CASSLDWVGDIQYF.

This clonotype was detected a few times. The chain employs TRBV7-8 and TRBJ2-1; TRBD2 is a possible D gene (6 bases). Trimming took off 5 bases at V and 9 bases at J, with 14 bases between the two ends. The CDR3 has 13 residues. Germline assignment: CDR1 SGHVS and CDR2 FQNEAQ. CDR3 amino acids: CASSPGEWGEQFF. DNA for the CDR3: TGTGCCAGCAGCCCGGGAGAGTGGGGTGAGCAGTTCTTC.

The chain has TRBV20-1 and TRBJ1-2, with D possibly matching TRBD1 (5 bases). The germline V and J ends were trimmed by 3 bases and 0 bases, with 11 bases remaining between them. The CDR3 runs 14 residues. Germline lookup yields CDR1 DFQATT and CDR2 SNEGSKA (reference sequence). For the CDR3, the DNA is TGCAGTGCTAGTGGGCCAGGGTCTAACTATGGCTACACCTTC. It specifies CSASGPGSNYGYTF.

This clonotype was counted between two and nine times. The gene calls are TRBV9 and TRBJ2-5; D gene uncertain. This CDR3 region has 12 residues. From germline, CDR1 is SGDLS and CDR2 YYNGEE. Trimming removed 2 bases from V and 5 bases from J, with 7 bases in between. The DNA for the CDR3 is TGTGCCAGCAGCGTCCCAAGGGAGACCCAGTACTTC. It yields the protein CASSVPRETQYF.

The sample holds a few counts of this clonotype. The gene calls are TRBV7-2 and TRBJ1-2; D is perhaps TRBD1 (5 bases). The CDR3 covers 14 residues. The germline gives CDR1 SGHTA, CDR2 FQGNSA. Trimming left V 5 bases short and J 3 bases short, with 13 bases between. DNA of the CDR3: TGTGCCAGCAGCCTAATGAGCAGGGACTATGGCTACACCTTC. Translating gives CASSLMSRDYGYTF.

In this sample, this clonotype turned up a few times. This may stem from a read error, because a much larger clone lies one nucleotide away. The chain has TRBV6-5 and TRBJ1-2, with 7 bases identical to TRBD1. The CDR3 covers 15 residues. V lost 2 bases, J lost 7 bases, and 10 bases stayed unmatched. Germline-derived CDR1 and CDR2 are MNHEY and SVGAGI. The CDR3 DNA reads as TGTGCCAGCAGTTACCGGACAGGCGGCCCAGGTGGCTACACCTTC. As protein: CASSYRTGGPGGYTF.

This clonotype was recorded once. The chain uses TRBV12-3 or TRBV12-4 and TRBJ2-1; 16 bases are shared with TRBD2. CDR3 size: 19 residues. Trimming took 0 bases from V and 7 from J; bases not matched to a gene: 9. The CDR3 DNA reads as TGTGCCAGCAGTTTAGCGCCCGGGACTAGCGGGGGGGCGGGAAATGAGCAGTTCTTC. It translates to CASSLAPGTSGGAGNEQFF.

In its sample, this clonotype was seen many times. This sequence joins TRBV5-1 and TRBJ2-5, with D perhaps TRBD1 (5 bases). V was trimmed by 7 bases and J by 5 bases, leaving 18 bases between them. The V gene's germline CDR1 is SGHRS and CDR2 YFSETQ. The CDR3 sequence is 14 residues long. CDR3 sequence (DNA): TGCGCCAGCCGTTACGTGGGGCCTCCTGAGACCCAGTACTTC. This codes for CASRYVGPPETQYF.

The chain combines TRBV5-1 with TRBJ1-4; no clear D. The CDR3 runs 15 residues. Germline values: CDR1 SGHRS, CDR2 YFSETQ. The germline V and J ends were trimmed by 2 bases and 7 bases, with 15 bases remaining between them. The CDR3 bases are TGCGCCAGCAGCTTTGGGGAGGTGGTTGGTGAAAAACTGTTTTTT. This gives the protein CASSFGEVVGEKLFF.